This record covers a single T cell receptor (beta chain). These data belong to a study of blood T cell repertoires in COVID-19. Study-level information: Sites across the United States, Italy and Spain contributed samples from acute and convalescent COVID-19. In each case, the material was cDNA or gDNA derived from T cells, B-cell-depleted T cells, or PBMCs.

This CDR3 has 15 residues. Germline V gene data show CDR1 as SGHDT and CDR2 as YYEEEE. Trimming cost V 0 bases and J 5 bases, with 15 bases left between them. In the authors' methods: For nucleated cells, counts were estimated from reference gene primer amplification. Clones were sequenced by immunoSEQ multiplex PCR, and TCRdb holds only the in-frame ones, with some missing. That table supplies the V and J calls and clone size; D and trimming were determined from the DNA. The data hold about 140,000 clones, with approximately 80% observed a single time. The specimen sequenced was peripheral blood. The rearrangement links TRBV5-6 to TRBJ2-7, with a tentative D call TRBD1 (5 bases). This receptor was obtained from a human donor in a cohort sampled during active COVID-19. The CDR3: CASSLEQANGDEQYF. CDR3 sequence (DNA): TGTGCCAGCAGCTTGGAACAGGCCAATGGTGACGAGCAGTACTTC.